A selection of T cell receptor beta chains follows, all from one sample in a study of shared T cell receptors in the human thymus. Profiling relied on immunoSEQ multiplex PCR, and the TCRdb table lists in-frame clones only, not all of them. This table holds over 650,000 clones, 70% to 90% found once. These data were likewise used in another study, on human thymus T cells.

The specimen was thymocytes. The origin of the receptors is a boy under two years old with a congenital heart defect. The CDR3 runs from the conserved cysteine through the conserved F or W.

v_call	j_call	cdr3_aa
TRBV7-7	TRBJ2-3	CASSSGITDTQYF
TRBV5-1	TRBJ1-2	CASSLAGWRSVYGYTF
TRBV20-1	TRBJ2-7	CSAINYEQYF
TRBV7-3	TRBJ2-1	CASSFPGQGADEQFF
TRBV29-1	TRBJ2-5	CSAPAGASQETQYF
TRBV7-6	TRBJ2-1	CASSLAGTSGISYNEQFF
TRBV11-2	TRBJ1-5	CASSLGGDGDQPQHF
TRBV14	TRBJ2-1	CASSQDQIPSGGCHSYNEQFF
TRBV29-1	TRBJ2-1	CSVPPSVRSSYNEQFF
TRBV29-1	TRBJ2-1	CSVEDAGARNEQFF
TRBV28	TRBJ2-7	CASSTRDNRYEQYF
TRBV2	TRBJ1-5	CASSESHVQTNNQPQHF
TRBV2	TRBJ1-5	CASTDNRVNQPQHF
TRBV4-3	TRBJ2-5	CASSQGSTGGRETQYF
TRBV27	TRBJ1-3	CASSLTAYSGNTIYF
TRBV4-1	TRBJ2-2	CASSQLPLAENTGELFF
TRBV6-5	TRBJ1-2	CASSQGPTHYGYTF
TRBV6-6	TRBJ1-2	CASSRASHGYTF
TRBV19	TRBJ2-1	CASSALGLISYNEQFF
TRBV27	TRBJ2-4	CASSPPRGENIQYF
TRBV4-1	TRBJ2-5	CASGGGSPETQYF
TRBV10-3	TRBJ2-7	CAISTPGDRGEQYF
TRBV12-5	TRBJ1-1	CASGLVRRGLGNTEAFF
TRBV15	TRBJ2-3	CATSRVLATSTDTQYF
TRBV25-1	TRBJ1-3	CASSPRQEGASTIYF
TRBV7-2	TRBJ2-3	CASSSRVTSTDTQYF
TRBV4-3	TRBJ2-7	CASSQEFQRESPNLYEQYF
TRBV29-1	TRBJ2-7	CSVTPPTGGWDEQYF
TRBV27	TRBJ2-7	CASSSDSLSYEQYF
TRBV11-2	TRBJ1-2	CASSLSGDGYTF
TRBV28	TRBJ2-7	CASSLAPGTDNYEQYF
TRBV4-3	TRBJ1-2	CASSQDYYRGNYGYTF
TRBV19	TRBJ2-7	CASSIGTSRELSYEQYF
TRBV19	TRBJ1-6	CASKADRENSPLHF
TRBV10-1	TRBJ2-1	CASSEWREGRDEQFF
TRBV4-1	TRBJ2-7	CASSQVFVGQGSVEQYF
TRBV4-3	TRBJ2-1	CASSQGLRHSGLRTYNEQFF
TRBV19	TRBJ2-1	CASKGREGTPYNEQFF
TRBV4-1	TRBJ2-1	CASSRGTSGQTSYNEQFF
TRBV27	TRBJ1-5	CASSPRTGMKSNQPQHF